The rows below give T cell receptor beta chains drawn from one sample of a study of human T cells and chemical hapten exposure. TCRdb reanalysed the RACE reads using MiXCR and keeps one entry per CDR3 protein. Among about 120,000 distinct CDR3 sequences listed, 13% were seen once. The sequenced sample was whole blood, obtained in connection with sensitization to the hapten diphenylcyclopropenone (DPC). The source is a woman between 18 and 29 years old with alopecia areata. Some clones in this sample may be carry-over from other donors' samples. Each CDR3 is given with its conserved first and last residue. The D gene is left open where the match is weak. Only part of the rows carry a size: once, few, many, or a class if the clone is expanded.

CDR3 protein	CDR3 DNA	clone size	V gene	J gene	D gene
CASSGGTGRTDTQYF	TGTGCCAGCAGTGGGGGAACAGGGAGGACAGATACGCAGTATTTT	-	TRBV6-4	TRBJ2-3	-
CASSPRGSGGNGEQFF	TGTGCCAGCAGCCCCCGGGGTAGCGGGGGGAATGGTGAGCAGTTCTTC	-	TRBV3-1	TRBJ2-1	TRBD2
CASSSQDKRGRETQYF	TGTGCCAGCAGCTCCCAAGACAAAAGGGGCCGCGAGACCCAGTACTTC	many	TRBV11-2	TRBJ2-5	-
CASSLDSVAIHF	TGTGCCAGCAGTTTAGATTCCGTGGCCATCCACTTT	many	TRBV12-3/TRBV12-4	TRBJ1-6	-
CASADRMDSNQPQHF	TGTGCCAGCGCGGACAGGATGGATAGCAATCAGCCCCAGCATTTT	-	TRBV6-2/TRBV6-3	TRBJ1-5	TRBD1
CASSQDWTQETQYF	TGCGCCAGCAGCCAAGATTGGACCCAAGAGACCCAGTACTTC	-	TRBV4-3	TRBJ2-5	-
CSAGSLGGLLSLPNSPLHF	TGCAGTGCTGGGAGCCTGGGGGGCCTCCTCTCACTTCCGAATTCACCCCTCCACTTT	many	TRBV20-1	TRBJ1-6	-
CASRQSVSGANVLTF	TGTGCCAGCAGGCAAAGTGTTTCTGGGGCCAACGTCCTGACTTTC	-	TRBV6-2/TRBV6-3	TRBJ2-6	-
CASSPGLPLQETQYF	TGTGCCAGCTCACCGGGACTACCTCTCCAAGAGACCCAGTACTTC	few	TRBV18	TRBJ2-5	TRBD2
CASSTDAIRASTDTQYF	TGTGCCAGCAGCACCGACGCCATACGTGCTAGCACAGATACGCAGTATTTT	few	TRBV7-2	TRBJ2-3	-
CASREIRGVSEGYTF	TGCGCCAGCAGAGAGATTAGGGGAGTCTCTGAGGGCTACACCTTC	many	TRBV10-2	TRBJ1-2	-
CASSLDEEVNEQFF	TGCGCCAGCAGCTTGGACGAAGAGGTCAATGAGCAGTTCTTC	few	TRBV5-1	TRBJ2-1	-
CSASPGPPHQPQHF	TGCAGTGCTAGTCCTGGACCGCCTCATCAGCCCCAGCATTTT	many	TRBV20-1	TRBJ1-5	-
CAKATLNGETQYF	TGTGCCAAAGCGACCCTAAATGGAGAGACCCAGTACTTC	few	TRBV2	TRBJ2-5	-
CASSAPGQGHTEAFF	TGTGCCAGCTCAGCTCCGGGACAGGGCCACACTGAAGCTTTCTTT	few	TRBV18	TRBJ1-1	TRBD1
CSATTLNEKLFF	TGCAGTGCTACCACCTTAAATGAAAAACTGTTTTTT	many	TRBV20-1	TRBJ1-4	-
CSAPSGGYGYTF	TGCAGTGCGCCCTCTGGAGGCTATGGCTACACCTTC	few	TRBV20-1	TRBJ1-2	-
CASSFGGGTEAFF	TGTGCCAGCAGTTTCGGGGGCGGCACTGAAGCTTTCTTT	-	TRBV12-3/TRBV12-4	TRBJ1-1	-
CASSSGSLSSTDTQYF	TGTGCCAGCAGTTCCGGGTCCCTTTCTAGCACAGATACGCAGTATTTT	few	TRBV28	TRBJ2-3	-
CASSRTSGGARAYNEQFF	TGTGCCAGCAGCAGGACTAGCGGGGGGGCCAGAGCCTACAATGAGCAGTTCTTC	-	TRBV7-3	TRBJ2-1	TRBD2
CSVGSSGGRETQYF	TGCAGCGTTGGGTCGTCAGGGGGCAGGGAGACCCAGTACTTC	many	TRBV29-1	TRBJ2-5	TRBD1
CASSLPDRAHPYEQYF	TGTGCCAGCAGCTTGCCCGACAGGGCCCACCCCTACGAGCAGTACTTC	few	TRBV5-4	TRBJ2-7	TRBD1